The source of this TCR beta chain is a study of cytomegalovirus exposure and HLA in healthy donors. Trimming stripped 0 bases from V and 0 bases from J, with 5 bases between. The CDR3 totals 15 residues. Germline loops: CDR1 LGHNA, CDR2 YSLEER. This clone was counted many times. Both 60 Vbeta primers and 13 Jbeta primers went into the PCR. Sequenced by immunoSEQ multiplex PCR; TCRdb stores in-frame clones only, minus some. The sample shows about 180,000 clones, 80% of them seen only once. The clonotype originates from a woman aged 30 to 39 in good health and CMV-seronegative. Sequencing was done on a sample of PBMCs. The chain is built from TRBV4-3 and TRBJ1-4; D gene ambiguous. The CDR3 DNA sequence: TGCGCCAGCAGCCAAGATGGAGCAACTAATGAAAAACTGTTTTTT. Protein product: CASSQDGATNEKLFF.